This T cell receptor beta chain is drawn from a study of blood T cells in healthy people across ages. Study-wide results and limits: Unsorted PBMCs ruled out conclusive naive versus antigen-experienced comparison. Both naive CD4+ cell counts and diversity were greater in long-lived donors than in aged donors.

Every donor contributed about 10 milliliters of peripheral blood by blood draw. Germline V gene data show CDR1 as DFQATT and CDR2 as SNEGSKA (reference sequence). Trimming took off 3 bases at V and 1 base at J, with 8 bases between the two ends. The CDR3 sequence is 13 residues long. Primers used in a second PCR of roughly 6 to 12 cycles were a sample-barcoded 5' primer and a J-beta primer mix. Via MiXCR, TCRdb re-called the 5' RACE reads, giving one row per CDR3 protein. The sample has about 680,000 distinct CDR3 sequences, 45% to 50% seen once. This clonotype was counted between two and nine times. As yet, its antigen is unknown.

The clonotype was recovered from a woman aged 60-70 years in good health. This chain links TRBV20-1 with TRBJ2-3; D not resolved. Material for sequencing was blood. The DNA for the CDR3 is TGCAGTGCTAGGACGGCGGGCACAGATACGCAGTATTTT. Translation gives CSARTAGTDTQYF.